This paragraph reports one T cell receptor beta chain. The immunoSEQ assay was v3.0, run at survey level. The method was immunoSEQ multiplex PCR; TCRdb's version includes in-frame clones alone and lacks a portion of them. The sample consists of about 19,000 clones, over 65% of them appearing once. This specimen belongs to a study of long-term antiretroviral therapy in people with HIV. This CDR3 is built from 14 residues. The germline V gene has CDR1 MNHEY and CDR2 SVGAGI. V gave up 8 bases and J gave up 4 bases, with 18 bases separating them. This TCR derives from a woman in her forties or fifties with HIV. This specimen was unsorted PBMCs, taken 0.5 years before starting antiretroviral therapy. V usage is TRBV6-5 and J usage is TRBJ2-7; a possible D gene is TRBD1 (7 bases). The CDR3 here is CASSGGLVDYEQYF. The DNA for the CDR3 is TGTGCCAGCTCAGGGGGACTGGTTGATTACGAGCAGTACTTC.